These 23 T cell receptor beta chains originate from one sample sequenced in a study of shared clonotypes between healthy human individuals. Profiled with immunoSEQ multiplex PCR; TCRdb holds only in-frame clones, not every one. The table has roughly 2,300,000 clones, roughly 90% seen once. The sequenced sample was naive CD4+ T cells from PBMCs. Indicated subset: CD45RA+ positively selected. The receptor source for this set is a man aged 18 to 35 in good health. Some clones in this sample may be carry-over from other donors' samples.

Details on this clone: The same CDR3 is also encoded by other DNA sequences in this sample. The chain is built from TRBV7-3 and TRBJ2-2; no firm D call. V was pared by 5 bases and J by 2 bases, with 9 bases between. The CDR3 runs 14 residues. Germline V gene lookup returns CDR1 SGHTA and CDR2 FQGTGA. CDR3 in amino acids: CASSPGPNTGELFF. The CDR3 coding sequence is TGTGCCAGCAGCCCTGGACCAAACACCGGGGAGCTGTTTTTT.

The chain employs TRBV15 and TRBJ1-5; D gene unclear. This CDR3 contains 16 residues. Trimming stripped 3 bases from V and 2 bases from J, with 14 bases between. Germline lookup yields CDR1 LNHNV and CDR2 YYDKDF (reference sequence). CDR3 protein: CATSRTARVGNQPQHF. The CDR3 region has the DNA TGTGCCACCAGCAGGACTGCCCGCGTGGGCAATCAGCCCCAGCATTTT.

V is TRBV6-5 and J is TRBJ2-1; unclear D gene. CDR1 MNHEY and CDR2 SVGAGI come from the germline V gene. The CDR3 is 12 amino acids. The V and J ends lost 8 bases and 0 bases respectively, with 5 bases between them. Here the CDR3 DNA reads TGTGCCAGCGGGAACTCCTACAATGAGCAGTTCTTC. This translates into CASGNSYNEQFF.

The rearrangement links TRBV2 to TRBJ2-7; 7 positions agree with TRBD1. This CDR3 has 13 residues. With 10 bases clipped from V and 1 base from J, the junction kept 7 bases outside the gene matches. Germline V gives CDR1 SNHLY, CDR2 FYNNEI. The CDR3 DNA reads TGTGCCACCAGGACAGGCGGTTCCTACGAGCAGTACTTC. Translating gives CATRTGGSYEQYF.

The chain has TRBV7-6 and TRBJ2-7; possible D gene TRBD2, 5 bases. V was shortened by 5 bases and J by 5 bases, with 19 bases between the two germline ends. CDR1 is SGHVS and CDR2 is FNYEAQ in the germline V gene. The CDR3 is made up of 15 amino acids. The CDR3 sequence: CASSHTDSALNEQYF. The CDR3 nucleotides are TGTGCCAGCAGCCACACGGACTCCGCTCTTAACGAGCAGTACTTC. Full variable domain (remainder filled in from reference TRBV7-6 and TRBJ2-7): GAGVSQSPRYKVTKRGQDVALRCDPISGHVSLYWYRQALGQGPEFLTYFNYEAQQDKSGLPNDRFSAERPEGSISTLTIQRTEQRDSAMYRCASSHTDSALNEQYFGPGTRLTVT.

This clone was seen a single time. The CDR3 DNA reads as TGCGCCAGCAGTTCCATCCGGGGGCCGAACACCGGGGAGCTGTTTTTT. It codes for CASSSIRGPNTGELFF. The chain combines TRBV10-1 with TRBJ2-2; D possibly uses TRBD1 or TRBD2 (6 bases each). The V end lost 5 bases, the J end lost 0 bases, and 13 bases lay between the germline ends. Per germline, CDR1 WNHNN and CDR2 SYGVQD (reference sequence). The length of the CDR3 is 16 residues.

CDR3 DNA sequence: TGTGCCACCAGCAGAGATACCCGTGCAGCCTTCTCCTACGAGCAGTACTTC. As protein: CATSRDTRAAFSYEQYF. The V and J genes are TRBV15 and TRBJ2-7; D is undetermined. The V end was cut by 0 bases, the J end by 0 bases, with 15 bases between. CDR1 and CDR2 (germline): LNHNV, YYDKDF (reference sequence). The CDR3 sequence is 17 residues long. Full variable domain (missing parts from reference TRBV15 and TRBJ2-7): DAMVIQNPRYQVTQFGKPVTLSCSQTLNHNVMYWYQQKSSQAPKLLFHYYDKDFNNEADTPDNFQSRRPNTSFCFLDIRSPGLGDTAMYLCATSRDTRAAFSYEQYFGPGTRLTVT.

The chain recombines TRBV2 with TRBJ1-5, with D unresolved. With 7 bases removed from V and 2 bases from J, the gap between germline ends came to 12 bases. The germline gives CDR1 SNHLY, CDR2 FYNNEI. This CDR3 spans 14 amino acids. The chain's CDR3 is CASTGVVGNQPQHF. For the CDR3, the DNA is TGTGCCAGCACGGGAGTAGTGGGCAATCAGCCCCAGCATTTT.

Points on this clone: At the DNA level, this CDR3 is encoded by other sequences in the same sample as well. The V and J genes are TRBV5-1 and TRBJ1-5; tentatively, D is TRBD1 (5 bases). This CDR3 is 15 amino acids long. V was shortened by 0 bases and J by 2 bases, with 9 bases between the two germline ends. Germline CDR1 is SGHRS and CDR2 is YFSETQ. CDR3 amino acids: CASSLAGSGNQPQHF. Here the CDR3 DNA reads TGCGCCAGCAGCTTGGCAGGGAGTGGCAATCAGCCCCAGCATTTT.

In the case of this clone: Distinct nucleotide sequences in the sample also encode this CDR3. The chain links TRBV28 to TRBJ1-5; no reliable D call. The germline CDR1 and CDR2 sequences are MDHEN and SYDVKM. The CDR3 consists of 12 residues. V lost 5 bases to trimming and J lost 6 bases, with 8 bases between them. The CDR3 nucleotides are TGTGCCAGCAGTCTCGTGAGTCAGCCCCAGCATTTT. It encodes CASSLVSQPQHF.

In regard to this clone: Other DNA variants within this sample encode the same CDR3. CDR3 in DNA: TGTGCCAGCAGCGTAGCTACGGGTCCACAAGAGACCCAGTACTTC. This codes for CASSVATGPQETQYF. J is TRBJ2-5 and V is TRBV9; no firm D call. Germline-derived CDR1 and CDR2 are SGDLS and YYNGEE. This CDR3 is 15 amino acids long. Trimming removed 0 bases at V and 2 bases at J, with 11 bases between.

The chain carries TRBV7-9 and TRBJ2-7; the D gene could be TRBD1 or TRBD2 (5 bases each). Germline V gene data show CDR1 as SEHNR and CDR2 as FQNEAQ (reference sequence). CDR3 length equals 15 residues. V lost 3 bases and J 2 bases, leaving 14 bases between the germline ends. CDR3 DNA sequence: TGTGCCAGCAGCTTGGTCCGGGGCCCCACCTACGAGCAGTACTTC. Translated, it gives CASSLVRGPTYEQYF.

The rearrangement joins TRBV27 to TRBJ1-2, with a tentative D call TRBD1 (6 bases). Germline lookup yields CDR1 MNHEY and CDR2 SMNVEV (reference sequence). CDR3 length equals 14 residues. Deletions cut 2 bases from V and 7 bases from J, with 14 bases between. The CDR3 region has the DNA TGTGCCAGCAGTTTACTTCGGGGGGCGCTTGGCTACACCTTC. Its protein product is CASSLLRGALGYTF.

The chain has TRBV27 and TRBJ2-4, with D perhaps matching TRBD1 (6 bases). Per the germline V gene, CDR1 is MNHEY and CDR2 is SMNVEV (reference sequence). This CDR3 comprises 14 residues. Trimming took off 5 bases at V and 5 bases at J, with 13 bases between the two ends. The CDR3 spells CASSRRRTENIQYF. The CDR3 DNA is TGTGCCAGCAGTCGAAGAAGGACAGAAAACATTCAGTACTTC.

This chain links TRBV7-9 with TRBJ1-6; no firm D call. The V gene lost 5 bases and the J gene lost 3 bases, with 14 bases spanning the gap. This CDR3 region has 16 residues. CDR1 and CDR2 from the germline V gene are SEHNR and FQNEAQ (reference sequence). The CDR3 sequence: CASSLGNSLYNSPLHF. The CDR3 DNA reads TGTGCCAGCAGCCTAGGCAATTCCCTCTATAATTCACCCCTCCACTTT.

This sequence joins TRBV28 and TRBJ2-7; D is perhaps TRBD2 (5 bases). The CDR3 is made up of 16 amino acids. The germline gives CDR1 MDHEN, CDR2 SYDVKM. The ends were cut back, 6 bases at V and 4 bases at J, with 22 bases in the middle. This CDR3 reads CASSTPAAGQRYEQYF. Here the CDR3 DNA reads TGTGCCAGCAGCACACCCGCGGCGGGCCAACGTTACGAGCAGTACTTC.

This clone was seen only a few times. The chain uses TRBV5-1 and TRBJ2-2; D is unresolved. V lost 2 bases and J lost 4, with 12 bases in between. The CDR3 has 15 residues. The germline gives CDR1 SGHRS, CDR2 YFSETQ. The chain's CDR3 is CASSLGQTLTGELFF. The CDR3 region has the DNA TGCGCCAGCAGCTTAGGGCAGACCCTCACCGGGGAGCTGTTTTTT.

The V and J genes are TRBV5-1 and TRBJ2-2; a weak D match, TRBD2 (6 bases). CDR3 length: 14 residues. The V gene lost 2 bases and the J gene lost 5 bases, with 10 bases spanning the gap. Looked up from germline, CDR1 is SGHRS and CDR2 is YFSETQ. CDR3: CASSFQEGTGELFF. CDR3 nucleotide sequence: TGCGCCAGCAGCTTTCAGGAGGGTACCGGGGAGCTGTTTTTT.

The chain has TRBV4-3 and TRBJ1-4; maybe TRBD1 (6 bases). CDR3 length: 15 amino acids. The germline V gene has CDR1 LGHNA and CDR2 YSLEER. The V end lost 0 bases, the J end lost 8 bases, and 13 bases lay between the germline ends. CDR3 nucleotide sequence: TGCGCCAGCAGCCAAGATTTAGGGGGGGCAGAAAAACTGTTTTTT. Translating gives CASSQDLGGAEKLFF.

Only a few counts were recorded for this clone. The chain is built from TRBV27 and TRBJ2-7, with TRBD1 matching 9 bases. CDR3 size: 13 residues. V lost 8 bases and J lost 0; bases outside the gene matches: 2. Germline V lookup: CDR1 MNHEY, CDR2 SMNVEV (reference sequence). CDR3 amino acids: CASGDRASYEQYF. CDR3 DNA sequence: TGTGCCAGCGGGGACAGGGCCTCCTACGAGCAGTACTTC.

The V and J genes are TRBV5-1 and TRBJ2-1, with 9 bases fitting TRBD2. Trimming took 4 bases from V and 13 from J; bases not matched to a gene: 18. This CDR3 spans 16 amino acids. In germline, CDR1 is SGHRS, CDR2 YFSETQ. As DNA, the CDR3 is TGCGCCAGCAGCGAAGGGGCGCCTAGCGGGATAACGGCTCAGTTCTTC. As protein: CASSEGAPSGITAQFF.

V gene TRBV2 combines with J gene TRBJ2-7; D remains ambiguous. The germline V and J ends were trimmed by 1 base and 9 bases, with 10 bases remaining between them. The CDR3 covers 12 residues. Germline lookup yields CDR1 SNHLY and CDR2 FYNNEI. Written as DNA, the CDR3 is TGTGCCAGCAGTGAAGGTCCAGACGGGCAGTACTTC. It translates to CASSEGPDGQYF.

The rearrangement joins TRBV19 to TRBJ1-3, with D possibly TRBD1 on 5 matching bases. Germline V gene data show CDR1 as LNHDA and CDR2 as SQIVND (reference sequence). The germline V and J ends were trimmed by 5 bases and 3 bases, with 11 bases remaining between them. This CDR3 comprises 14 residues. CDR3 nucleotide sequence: TGTGCCAGTAGTCCCGGGACCGTTGGAAACACCATATATTTT. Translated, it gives CASSPGTVGNTIYF.